This T cell receptor gamma chain comes out of a study of gamma delta lymphoproliferative disorders and STAT genes. Study-level information: At least 50 ng of genomic DNA went into each LymphoTrack Dx TCRG Assay library. The EuroClonality-NGS protocol was used to prepare delta libraries.

By share, this clone ranks as medium-sized (0.01 to 0.1%). TCRdb reran clone calling via CATT on the multiplex PCR reads. In the table there are approximately 1,200 gamma-chain clones, roughly a tenth of which are singletons. Genomic DNA from isolated PBMCs served as the sequencing template. The V and J ends lost 8 bases and 3 bases, in that order; junction bases with no gene match: 7. The CDR3 has 14 residues. The specimen was blood. The sequence was obtained from a human donor with gamma-delta T-cell large granular lymphocyte leukemia. The chain carries TRGV10 and TRGJP1. TRGV10 is known as an ORF, though its function is uncertain. The CDR3 loop is CAAWDYSTGWFKIF. CDR3 DNA: TGTGCTGCGTGGGATTATTCCACTGGTTGGTTCAAGATATTT.